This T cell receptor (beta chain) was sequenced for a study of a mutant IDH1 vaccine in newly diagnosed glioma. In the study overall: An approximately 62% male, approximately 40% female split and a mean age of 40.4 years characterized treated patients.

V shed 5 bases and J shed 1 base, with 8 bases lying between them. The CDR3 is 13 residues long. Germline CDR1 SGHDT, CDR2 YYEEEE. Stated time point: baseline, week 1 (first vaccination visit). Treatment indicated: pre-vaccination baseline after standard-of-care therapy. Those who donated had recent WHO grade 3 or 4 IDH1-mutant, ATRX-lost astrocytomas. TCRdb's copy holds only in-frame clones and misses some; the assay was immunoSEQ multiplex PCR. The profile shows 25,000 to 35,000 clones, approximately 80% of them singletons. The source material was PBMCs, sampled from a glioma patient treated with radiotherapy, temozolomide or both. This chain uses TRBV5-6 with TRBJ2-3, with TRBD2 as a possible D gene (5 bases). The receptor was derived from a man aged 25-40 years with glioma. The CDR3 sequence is CASSREGTDTQYF. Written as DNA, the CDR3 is TGTGCCAGCAGTCGGGAAGGCACAGATACGCAGTATTTT.